The clone carrying this T cell receptor (beta chain) has ten or more counts. Using RNA transcripts, the TCR beta CDR3 regions were amplified. First-round RT-PCR with HTBI primers preceded a second-round multiplex PCR. TCRdb reprocessed the multiplex PCR reads with MiXCR, giving one entry per CDR3 protein. The data hold a few hundred thousand distinct CDR3 sequences, with roughly 20% observed a single time. Patients were left out if they had other autoimmune diseases, uncontrolled infections, pregnancy or lactation. It was on clinical symptoms, serum thyroxine, TRAb, thyroid ultrasound and orbital computed tomography that diagnosis relied. This sample was included in a study of Graves' ophthalmopathy and Graves' hyperthyroidism. Germline V gene data show CDR1 as MNHEY and CDR2 as SMNVEV (reference sequence). Trimming pared 3 bases from V and 9 bases from J, leaving 9 bases between. This CDR3 contains 12 residues.

The TCR comes from a woman in her late teens or twenties with stable Graves' hyperthyroidism. This sequence joins TRBV27 and TRBJ1-5; D unresolved. Sequencing input: peripheral blood. CDR3 region: CASSFVGRPQHF. CDR3 nucleotides: TGTGCCAGCAGTTTCGTAGGTCGGCCCCAGCATTTT.